This T cell receptor beta chain came from a study of T cells in Graves' hyperthyroidism and ophthalmopathy. Amplification targeted TCR beta CDR3 regions from RNA transcripts. The study used the HTBI primer set for a first-round RT-PCR of the TCR CDR3. TCRdb called the multiplex PCR reads again in MiXCR, with one record for every CDR3 protein. The sample has 300,000 to 350,000 distinct CDR3 sequences; 18% are singletons. Per the germline V gene, CDR1 is MNHEY and CDR2 is SVGEGT. There are 14 residues in the CDR3. Trimming shortened V by 2 bases and J by 6 bases, and 11 bases separated the two germline ends. Uncontrolled infection, other autoimmune disease, pregnancy or lactation barred patients from enrollment.

Sample: blood. The receptor's source is a woman aged 40-49 years with Graves' ophthalmopathy. J is TRBJ1-5 and V is TRBV6-2 or TRBV6-3; no definite D call. The CDR3 loop reads CASSYDSVSQPQHF. The DNA for the CDR3 is TGTGCCAGCAGTTACGACTCCGTGAGTCAGCCCCAGCATTTT.